This T cell receptor beta chain was documented in a study of T cell responses to AZD1222 COVID-19 vaccine. Across the study: Some second doses came at about 4 weeks and others at about 12 weeks; these were pooled.

Germline loops: CDR1 LGHDT, CDR2 YNNKEL (reference sequence). The V gene end was trimmed by 2 bases and the J gene end by 4 bases; junction bases not matched to a gene: 11. The CDR3 consists of 18 residues. This table comes from immunoSEQ multiplex PCR, and its TCRdb copy is limited to in-frame clones, with some not included. The data show tens of thousands of clones, more than 80% seen once. The receptor was derived from an adult in good health. The sequenced sample was peripheral blood, obtained on day 0 of AZD1222 vaccination. The chain recombines TRBV3-1 (or the pseudogene TRBV3-2) with TRBJ2-6; 7 positions agree with TRBD2. The DNA for the CDR3 is TGTGCCAGCAGCCAAAGAAGGACTAGTCTGGGCGGGGCCAACGTCCTGACTTTC. Amino acids: CASSQRRTSLGGANVLTF.